This TCR beta chain was sequenced in a study of T cell repertoires in cytomegalovirus infection. Study as a whole: It was recently identified HLA-C-restricted and well-studied HLA-B-restricted CMV epitopes that the study used. Public TCR beta signature analysis indicated the presence of both CMV infection and matching HLA type.

The germline CDR1 and CDR2 sequences are SGHVS and FNYEAQ. Trimming shortened V by 2 bases and J by 5 bases, and 10 bases separated the two germline ends. This CDR3 is built from 14 residues. This clonotype has just a few counts. No antigen is known for it. Regarding the study as a whole: The ex vivo response was dominated by HLA-C-restricted CMV-specific TCR beta clonotypes.

A single record per CDR3 protein comes from TCRdb applying MiXCR to the reads. Found here are 110,000 or so distinct CDR3 sequences, 30% of them singletons; the top ten hold less than 45%. The rearrangement uses TRBV7-6 and TRBJ2-1; weak D call: TRBD1 (5 bases). The input for sequencing was CD8+ T cells from cultured PBMCs, taken from culture after CMV antigen stimulation. This TCR came from a human donor in good health (CMV status not recorded). Some clones in this sample may be carry-over from other donors' samples. The CDR3 here is CASSLYDSHNEQFF. CDR3 nucleotides: TGTGCCAGCAGCTTATACGACAGTCACAATGAGCAGTTCTTC.